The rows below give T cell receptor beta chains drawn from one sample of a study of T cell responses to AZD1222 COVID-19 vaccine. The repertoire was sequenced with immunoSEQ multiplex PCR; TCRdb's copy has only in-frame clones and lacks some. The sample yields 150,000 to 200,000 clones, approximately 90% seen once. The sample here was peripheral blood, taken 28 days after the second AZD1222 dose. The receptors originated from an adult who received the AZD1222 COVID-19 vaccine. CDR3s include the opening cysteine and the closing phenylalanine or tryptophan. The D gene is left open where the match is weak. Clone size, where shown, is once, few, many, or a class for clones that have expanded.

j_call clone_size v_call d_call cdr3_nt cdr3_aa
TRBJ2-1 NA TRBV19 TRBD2 TGTGCCAGTACCGGGGGACTAGCGGGGGGTTTCATAACAAATGAGCAGTTCTTC CASTGGLAGGFITNEQFF
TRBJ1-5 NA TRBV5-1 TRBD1 TGCGCCAGCAGCGATGGACAGGGGAGCGGTCAGCCCCAGCATTTT CASSDGQGSGQPQHF
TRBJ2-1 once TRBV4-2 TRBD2 TGTGCCAGCAGCCAAGATCCTCTTTTACTAGCGGGAGAGGGCTACAATGAGCAGTTCTTC CASSQDPLLLAGEGYNEQFF
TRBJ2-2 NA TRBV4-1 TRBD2 TGCGCCAGCAGCCGCGATAGACTAGCAGCGAACACCGGGGAGCTGTTTTTT CASSRDRLAANTGELFF
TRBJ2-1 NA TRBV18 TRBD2 TGTGCCAGCTCCCCTAGCGGGAGGGCGGGTGAGCAGTTCTTC CASSPSGRAGEQFF
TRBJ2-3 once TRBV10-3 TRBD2 TGTGCCATCCCCAGGGGATCGGGGATAGCGGGAGGGCATAGTGGCACAGATACGCAGTATTTT CAIPRGSGIAGGHSGTDTQYF
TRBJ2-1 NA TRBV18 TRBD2 TGTGCCAGCTCACCCGATACTAGCGGTCATCGGTTCTTC CASSPDTSGHRFF
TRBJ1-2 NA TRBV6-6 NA TGTGCCAGCAGGGGACACTATGGCTACACCTTC CASRGHYGYTF
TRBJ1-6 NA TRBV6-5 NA TGTGCCGGGCAGGTGGGGAATTCACCCCTCCACTTT CAGQVGNSPLHF
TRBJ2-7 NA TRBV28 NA TGTGCCAGCAGTTTAGTAGCCGCTACCTACGAGCAGTACTTC CASSLVAATYEQYF
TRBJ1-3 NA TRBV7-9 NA TGTGCCAGCAGCTTAGTAATCGGCAGACTCTCTGGAAACACCATATATTTT CASSLVIGRLSGNTIYF
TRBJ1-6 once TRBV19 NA TGTGCCAGTAGTAACCGGCCTTATAATTCACCCCTCCACTTT CASSNRPYNSPLHF
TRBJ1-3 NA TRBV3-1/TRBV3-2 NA TGTGCCAGCAGCCCCGGGACACTCGGAAACACCATATATTTT CASSPGTLGNTIYF
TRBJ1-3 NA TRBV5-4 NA TGTGCCAGCAGCTTGGCAGACCTCACCGGAAACACCATATATTTT CASSLADLTGNTIYF
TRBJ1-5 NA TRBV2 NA TGTGCCTACCCAGGGTTGCAGCCCCAGCATTTT CAYPGLQPQHF
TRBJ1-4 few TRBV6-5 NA TGTGCCAGCAGTTCCGGGACGAAGGCGGTAAAACTGTTTTTT CASSSGTKAVKLFF
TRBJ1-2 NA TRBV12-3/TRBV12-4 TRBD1 TGTGCCAGCACTGGGACAGGGGGAGGCTACACCTTC CASTGTGGGYTF
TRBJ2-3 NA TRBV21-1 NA TGTGCCAGCAGCATGGGGACTAGCGGTAGCACAGATACGCAGTATTTT CASSMGTSGSTDTQYF
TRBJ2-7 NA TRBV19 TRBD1 TGTGCCAGTAGTCTTCGACAGGGAATTAACGAGCAGTACTTC CASSLRQGINEQYF
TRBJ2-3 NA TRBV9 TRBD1 TGTGCCAGCTCAGTTCCGGGACAGGGCACAGATACGCAGTATTTT CASSVPGQGTDTQYF
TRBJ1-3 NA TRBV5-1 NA TGCGCCAGCAGCGTACAGGGCGCTGCCTCTGGAAACACCATATATTTT CASSVQGAASGNTIYF
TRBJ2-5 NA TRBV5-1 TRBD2 TGCGCCAGCAGCTCCGGACTAGCGGGGGGCCCGCTGCAAGAGACCCAGTACTTC CASSSGLAGGPLQETQYF
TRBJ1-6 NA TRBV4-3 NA TGCGCCAGCAGCCAAGGTACCGCCTATAATTCACCCCTCCACTTT CASSQGTAYNSPLHF
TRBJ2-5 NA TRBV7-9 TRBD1 TGTGCCAGCAGCGCTCAGGGACAGGGAGGGGAGACCCAGTACTTC CASSAQGQGGETQYF
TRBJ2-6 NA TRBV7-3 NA TGTGCCAGCAGCTTAAGGCCCACTTCTGGGGCCAACGTCCTGACTTTC CASSLRPTSGANVLTF
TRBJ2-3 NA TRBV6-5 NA TGTGCCAGCAGTTATGGGGGCGGGAGCACAGATACGCAGTATTTT CASSYGGGSTDTQYF
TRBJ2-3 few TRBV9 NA TGTGCCAGCAGCGTCCTACTCACAGATACGCAGTATTTT CASSVLLTDTQYF
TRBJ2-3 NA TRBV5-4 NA TGTGCCAGCAGCTTGGCAGGCGGAGGCACAGATACGCAGTATTTT CASSLAGGGTDTQYF
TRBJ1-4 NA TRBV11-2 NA TGTGCCAGCAGCTTACCAGCAGAAAAACTGTTTTTT CASSLPAEKLFF
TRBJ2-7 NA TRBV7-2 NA TGTGCCAGCAGCCCCAGTGGCGGTCCGTTGCGGCAGTACTTC CASSPSGGPLRQYF
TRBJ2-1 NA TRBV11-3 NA TGTGCCAGCAGCCTAGGGCGTGAGGTCCCTTACAATGAGCAGTTCTTC CASSLGREVPYNEQFF
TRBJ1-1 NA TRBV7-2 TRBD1 TGTGCCAGCATGTCGGGACAGATGAACACTGAAGCTTTCTTT CASMSGQMNTEAFF
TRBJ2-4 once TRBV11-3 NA TGTGCCAGCAGCCAAGGACTGGGAGACATTCAGTACTTC CASSQGLGDIQYF
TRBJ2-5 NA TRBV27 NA TGTGCCAGCAGTTACAATAGAGACAGGTCTCAAGAGACCCAGTACTTC CASSYNRDRSQETQYF
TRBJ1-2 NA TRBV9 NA TGTGCCAGCAGCGTAGCAGGGACCAGCTACACCTTC CASSVAGTSYTF
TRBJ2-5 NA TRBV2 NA TGTGCCAGCAGAATCCGGGACCGGGAGACCCAGTACTTC CASRIRDRETQYF
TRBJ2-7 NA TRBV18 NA TGTGCCAGCTCACCTTATGGCTCAGCAGCCTACGAGCAGTACTTC CASSPYGSAAYEQYF
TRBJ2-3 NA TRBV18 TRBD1 TGTGCCAGCTCACCACTACAGCCAGGGGGCCCAGATACGCAGTATTTT CASSPLQPGGPDTQYF
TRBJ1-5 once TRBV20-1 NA TGCAGTGCTAGTTCGGGAAATCAGCCCCAGCATTTT CSASSGNQPQHF